Below, 18 T cell receptor beta chains from the same sample are listed, as sequenced in a study of sequential checkpoint blockade in melanoma. Measured with immunoSEQ multiplex PCR; TCRdb has only the in-frame clones, and not every one. The data show 40,000 or so clones, roughly 32% seen once. Documented treatment: randomized to nivolumab then ipilimumab (arm A) or the reverse (arm B). Sequences were derived from tumor tissue (inferred from file names), sampled from a patient given nivolumab and ipilimumab in sequence. The source is a human donor with melanoma.

J is TRBJ1-1 and V is TRBV18, with a tentative D call TRBD1 (5 bases). CDR1 and CDR2 (germline): KGHSH, LQKENI. CDR3 length: 12 amino acids. V lost 6 bases and J 3 bases, leaving 8 bases between the germline ends. The CDR3 DNA is TGTGCCAGCTCCCTCAGGGACACTGAAGCTTTCTTT. As protein: CASSLRDTEAFF.

The CDR3 bases are TGTGCCAGCACAGTCGGGATCAATGAGCAGTTCTTC. Its protein product is CASTVGINEQFF. The chain has TRBV6-8 and TRBJ2-1; TRBD2 is a possible D gene (5 bases). Trimming removed 7 bases at V and 6 bases at J, with 10 bases between. Germline V gene data show CDR1 as MNHGY and CDR2 as SAAAGT. CDR3 length: 12 amino acids.

V is TRBV15 and J is TRBJ2-5, with D possibly matching TRBD2 (6 bases). The CDR3 is made up of 17 amino acids. The V gene's germline CDR1 is LNHNV and CDR2 YYDKDF (reference sequence). V dropped 5 bases and J dropped 1 base, with 20 bases sitting between them. CDR3 DNA sequence: TGTGCCACCAGCTCTGGCGGGACCCAAAATCTCCAAGAGACCCAGTACTTC. Encoded protein: CATSSGGTQNLQETQYF.

The V call is TRBV5-1, the J call TRBJ1-4; D unresolved. The CDR3 covers 14 residues. Trimming shortened V by 5 bases and J by 1 base, and 9 bases separated the two germline ends. Germline CDR1 is SGHRS and CDR2 is YFSETQ. CDR3 coding DNA: TGCGCCAGCAGGTCGTCGGGAACTAATGAAAAACTGTTTTTT. Encoded protein: CASRSSGTNEKLFF.

The chain couples TRBV10-3 to TRBJ2-2; D gene uncertain. V was cut by 2 bases and J by 5 bases, with 6 bases left in between. The CDR3 totals 13 residues. The germline V gene has CDR1 ENHRY and CDR2 SYGVKD. The chain's CDR3 is CAISEGWTGELFF. DNA of the CDR3: TGTGCCATCAGTGAGGGGTGGACCGGGGAGCTGTTTTTT.

This clone appeared a few times. The chain carries TRBV6-8 and TRBJ1-6; maybe TRBD1 (5 bases). Germline assignment: CDR1 MNHGY and CDR2 SAAAGT. V lost 6 bases and J lost 9, with 18 bases in between. The CDR3 is 15 amino acids. CDR3 nucleotide sequence: TGTGCCAGCAGGGAACTTGGAGGGGCCTCTTCACCCCTCCACTTT. Translated: CASRELGGASSPLHF.

This clone was counted only a few times. The genes are TRBV6-8 and TRBJ2-7; possibly TRBD1 for D (6 bases). The CDR3 has 15 residues. CDR1 and CDR2 from the germline V gene are MNHGY and SAAAGT. V lost 5 bases and J lost 2, with 16 bases in between. Here the CDR3 reads CASSTTWDTPYEQYF. DNA for the CDR3: TGTGCCAGCAGTACCACTTGGGACACCCCCTACGAGCAGTACTTC.

The chain is built from TRBV6-7 and TRBJ1-3, with no clear D. TRBV6-7 counts as an open reading frame of uncertain function. V lost 7 bases and J lost 0, with 1 base in between. There are 11 residues in the CDR3. The CDR3 reads CASTSGNTIYF. The CDR3 DNA is TGTGCCAGCACCTCTGGAAACACCATATATTTT.

The chain has TRBV6-8 and TRBJ1-2; D uncertain. This CDR3 is 14 amino acids long. The germline CDR1 and CDR2 sequences are MNHGY and SAAAGT. V was cut by 5 bases and J by 4 bases, with 14 bases left in between. This CDR3 reads CASSSGEVGYGYTF. CDR3 in DNA: TGTGCCAGCAGTAGTGGAGAGGTTGGCTATGGCTACACCTTC.

V is TRBV30 and J is TRBJ1-1; 8 nucleotides align to TRBD1. Trimming cost V 5 bases and J 3 bases; bases outside gene matches: 8. The CDR3 consists of 14 residues. CDR1 and CDR2 from the germline V gene are GTSNPN and SVGIG (reference sequence). The CDR3 loop reads CAWFQGATDTEAFF. CDR3 DNA: TGTGCCTGGTTCCAGGGGGCCACGGACACTGAAGCTTTCTTT. The full variable domain, rest sourced from reference TRBV30 and TRBJ1-1, is SQTIHQWPATLVQPVGSPLSLECTVEGTSNPNLYWYRQAAGRGLQLLFYSVGIGQISSEVPQNLSASRPQDRQFILSSKKLLLSDSGFYLCAWFQGATDTEAFFGQGTRLTVV.

This clone was observed a single time. V usage is TRBV14 and J usage is TRBJ2-6, with D unclear. The CDR3 runs 17 residues. Germline V gene data show CDR1 as SGHDN and CDR2 as FVKESK. The V end was cut by 4 bases, the J end by 3 bases, with 16 bases between. CDR3 DNA sequence: TGTGCCAGCAGCCGAGGATACGGTTCGTTTGGGGCCAACGTCCTGACTTTC. Translation gives CASSRGYGSFGANVLTF. Using reference TRBV14 and TRBJ2-6 for the parts outside the CDR3, the full variable domain is EAGVTQFPSHSVIEKGQTVTLRCDPISGHDNLYWYRRVMGKEIKFLLHFVKESKQDESGMPNNRFLAERTGGTYSTLKVQPAELEDSGVYFCASSRGYGSFGANVLTFGAGSRLTVL.

This clone appeared many times. CDR3 nucleotide sequence: TGTGCCAGCCTCCGGGACGGCGGTGGAAACACCATATATTTT. Protein: CASLRDGGGNTIYF. This chain links TRBV2 with TRBJ1-3, with D perhaps TRBD1 (5 bases). From germline, CDR1 is SNHLY and CDR2 FYNNEI. V was pared by 8 bases and J by 3 bases, with 14 bases between. The CDR3 spans 14 residues.

The V and J genes are TRBV29-1 and TRBJ2-3; 7 bases line up with TRBD2. Germline V gene sequence: CDR1 SQVTM, CDR2 ANQGSEA. V was clipped by 3 bases and J by 0 bases; unmatched bases: 12. The CDR3 sequence is 17 residues long. The CDR3 sequence: CSVDGVSGPTSTDTQYF. The CDR3 nucleotides are TGCAGCGTTGACGGGGTTAGCGGGCCAACTAGCACAGATACGCAGTATTTT.

The chain uses TRBV30 and TRBJ2-2; TRBD2 matches 10 bases. With V trimmed by 7 bases and J by 1 base, 3 bases remained unmatched. This CDR3 is 14 amino acids long. Germline V lookup: CDR1 GTSNPN, CDR2 SVGIG (reference sequence). CDR3 in DNA: TGTGCCTCTCGGACTAGCGGGAACACCGGGGAGCTGTTTTTT. Translating gives CASRTSGNTGELFF.

The chain has TRBV19 and TRBJ2-6, with D perhaps matching TRBD1 (6 bases). Germline assignment: CDR1 LNHDA and CDR2 SQIVND (reference sequence). The V end lost 5 bases, the J end lost 0 bases, and 17 bases lay between the germline ends. This CDR3 has 18 amino acids. The CDR3 region is CASSPQGSSSSGANVLTF. DNA for the CDR3: TGTGCCAGTAGTCCCCAGGGGTCGTCAAGCTCTGGGGCCAACGTCCTGACTTTC.

The gene calls are TRBV6-8 and TRBJ1-3, with a possible D match to TRBD1 (5 bases). The CDR3 covers 15 residues. Germline assignment: CDR1 MNHGY and CDR2 SAAAGT. Trimming left V 5 bases short and J 4 bases short, with 15 bases between. The CDR3, as DNA: TGTGCCAGCAGTGCGATGACAGTGTCAGGAAACACCATATATTTT. It is translated as CASSAMTVSGNTIYF.

This chain joins TRBV15 and TRBJ2-7; D possibly matches TRBD1 or TRBD2 (6 bases each). This CDR3 region has 14 residues. Germline V gives CDR1 LNHNV, CDR2 YYDKDF (reference sequence). Trimming took off 0 bases at V and 5 bases at J, with 11 bases between the two ends. The CDR3 region is CATSRERGADEQYF. CDR3 DNA sequence: TGTGCCACCAGCAGAGAAAGGGGGGCGGACGAGCAGTACTTC. The full variable domain, with the rest looked up from reference TRBV15 and TRBJ2-7, is DAMVIQNPRYQVTQFGKPVTLSCSQTLNHNVMYWYQQKSSQAPKLLFHYYDKDFNNEADTPDNFQSRRPNTSFCFLDIRSPGLGDTAMYLCATSRERGADEQYFGPGTRLTVT.

The V call is TRBV19, the J call TRBJ2-1; 13 nucleotides match TRBD2. Germline CDR1 is LNHDA and CDR2 is SQIVND (reference sequence). The J segment lost 1 base and the V segment lost 3 bases, leaving 9 bases of the junction unmatched. The CDR3 covers 19 residues. CDR3 nucleotides: TGTGCCAGTAGTATCGAGACAGGACTAGCGGGAGTTTCCTACAATGAGCAGTTCTTC. Translated: CASSIETGLAGVSYNEQFF.